Following are 19 T cell receptor beta chains from one sample sequenced in a study of blood T cell repertoires in COVID-19. The protocol was immunoSEQ multiplex PCR, while the TCRdb copy is restricted to in-frame clones and leaves out a portion. This repertoire shows about 86,000 clones, about 82% found once; its top ten account for under 3.5%. The sample comprised peripheral blood. Receptors were obtained from a man over 45 with acute or convalescent COVID-19.

The chain combines TRBV13 with TRBJ1-4; D may be TRBD1 (5 bases). Trimming left V 2 bases short and J 0 bases short, with 10 bases between. Germline assignment: CDR1 PRHDT and CDR2 FYEKMQ (reference sequence). The CDR3 sequence is 16 residues long. This CDR3 is CASSLFPGATNEKLFF. The DNA of the CDR3 is TGTGCCAGCAGCTTATTCCCGGGGGCAACTAATGAAAAACTGTTTTTT.

J is TRBJ2-7 and V is TRBV19; 8 positions match TRBD1. CDR1 LNHDA and CDR2 SQIVND come from the germline V gene (reference sequence). The CDR3 extends over 15 amino acids. With V trimmed by 4 bases and J by 2 bases, 7 bases remained unmatched. The CDR3 loop is CASSRTGTRAYEQYF. Written as DNA, the CDR3 is TGTGCCAGTAGTAGGACAGGGACGAGGGCCTACGAGCAGTACTTC.

This chain links TRBV6-5 with TRBJ1-6; D gene uncertain. This CDR3 has 14 residues. V was cut by 7 bases and J by 6 bases, with 13 bases left in between. Germline-derived CDR1 and CDR2 are MNHEY and SVGAGI. Written as DNA, the CDR3 is TGTGCCAGCACCCGGAGGAGTGCTAATTCACCCCTCCACTTT. This gives the protein CASTRRSANSPLHF.

The chain has TRBV10-3 and TRBJ1-5; 12 bases are shared with TRBD1. The germline V gene encodes CDR1 ENHRY and CDR2 SYGVKD. CDR3 length equals 17 residues. V was pared by 6 bases and J by 2 bases, with 8 bases of the junction left unmatched. As DNA, the CDR3 is TGTGCCATCAGATCGGGACAGGGGGCAGTTGGCAATCAGCCCCAGCATTTT. This gives the protein CAIRSGQGAVGNQPQHF.

This chain joins TRBV2 and TRBJ1-5; D is possibly TRBD1 (6 bases). The CDR3 spans 14 residues. Germline V CDR1 and CDR2: SNHLY, FYNNEI. Trimming took off 8 bases at V and 5 bases at J, with 16 bases between the two ends. In nucleotides, the CDR3 is TGTGCCAGCGAAGAGGGGGGGGCCGATCAGCCCCAGCATTTT. It codes for CASEEGGADQPQHF.

The rearrangement links TRBV11-2 to TRBJ2-3, with D possibly being TRBD1 (5 bases). Germline CDR1 is SGHAT and CDR2 is FQNNGV. The CDR3 is 15 amino acids. The ends were cut back, 0 bases at V and 1 base at J, with 8 bases in the middle. CDR3 bases: TGTGCCAGCAGCTTAGATGCAGGGCGCACAGATACGCAGTATTTT. Its translation is CASSLDAGRTDTQYF.

DNA of the CDR3: TGTGCCAGCGGGGGGGATCGTTTAGATACGCAGTATTTT. Its translation is CASGGDRLDTQYF. This chain links TRBV5-4 with TRBJ2-3; 7 bases agree with TRBD2. The CDR3 is 13 residues long. V lost 7 bases, J lost 5 bases, and 7 bases stayed unmatched. CDR1 is SGHNT and CDR2 is YYREEE in the germline V gene (reference sequence).

The V and J genes are TRBV5-1 and TRBJ1-4; tentative D call: TRBD1 (6 bases). The germline CDR1 and CDR2 sequences are SGHRS and YFSETQ. The CDR3 sequence is 14 residues long. Trimming took 0 bases from V and 5 from J, leaving 8 bases between them. CDR3 region: CASSLGQVNEKLFF. CDR3 nucleotides: TGCGCCAGCAGCTTGGGACAGGTGAATGAAAAACTGTTTTTT.

This clone was seen once. V usage is TRBV4-1 and J usage is TRBJ2-2, with 8 positions matching TRBD1. The CDR3 runs 15 residues. Germline CDR1 reads MGHRA; CDR2 reads YSYEKL. V trimming: 9 bases; J trimming: 4 bases; junction bases outside the gene matches: 10. The CDR3 sequence is CASMSGQGPTGELFF. The CDR3 DNA is TGCGCCAGTATGTCTGGACAGGGTCCCACCGGGGAGCTGTTTTTT.

The chain uses TRBV11-2 and TRBJ1-4; 7 bases match TRBD1. CDR1 and CDR2 (germline): SGHAT, FQNNGV. There are 15 residues in the CDR3. Losses at the gene ends were 2 bases for V and 5 bases for J; bases not matched to a gene: 5. The CDR3 nucleotides are TGTGCCAGCAGCTTATCGACAGGGCCCAATGAAAAACTGTTTTTT. Amino acids: CASSLSTGPNEKLFF.

The chain is built from TRBV6-5 and TRBJ1-2; 8 bases line up with TRBD1. The CDR3 length is 13 residues. The germline CDR1 and CDR2 sequences are MNHEY and SVGAGI. The CDR3 spells CVISQGAAYGYTF. Written as DNA, the CDR3 is TGTGTTATTTCGCAGGGGGCCGCTTATGGCTACACCTTC.

The J gene is TRBJ1-6, the V gene TRBV4-3; 12 bases agree with TRBD1. CDR3 length equals 15 residues. With V trimmed by 4 bases and J by 18 bases, 13 bases remained unmatched. CDR1 is LGHNA, CDR2 YSLEER, per germline. CDR3 in DNA: TGCGCCAGCAGCCCCGGGGACAGGGGGCGTATAGCTACCCACTTT. It specifies CASSPGDRGRIATHF.

This chain joins TRBV6-5 and TRBJ2-5, with a weak D call TRBD1 (6 bases). This CDR3 spans 15 amino acids. CDR1 and CDR2 from the germline V gene are MNHEY and SVGAGI. V gave up 6 bases and J gave up 5 bases, with 19 bases separating them. CDR3 nucleotide sequence: TGTGCCAGCAGCCGCACAGGGTGGGGAACGGAGACCCAGTACTTC. As protein: CASSRTGWGTETQYF.

J is TRBJ2-1 and V is TRBV5-8, with D perhaps matching TRBD2 (6 bases). The V and J ends lost 1 base and 0 bases respectively, with 11 bases between them. Germline assignment: CDR1 SGHTS and CDR2 YDEGEE. The length of the CDR3 is 16 residues. DNA of the CDR3: TGTGCCAGCAGCTTGTTTGGGGGGAGCTCCTACAATGAGCAGTTCTTC. Amino acid sequence: CASSLFGGSSYNEQFF.

CDR3 sequence reads: CASSLGSGTEAFF. The CDR3 bases are TGCGCCAGCAGCTTGGGGAGTGGCACTGAAGCTTTCTTT. The chain has TRBV5-1 and TRBJ1-1; D remains unclear. The germline V and J ends were trimmed by 0 bases and 4 bases, with 7 bases remaining between them. The CDR3 sequence is 13 residues long. Germline-derived CDR1 and CDR2 are SGHRS and YFSETQ.

The CDR3 DNA follows: TGTGCCATCAGTCCCGGGACAGGGGTTACAGATACGCAGTATTTT. This sequence encodes CAISPGTGVTDTQYF. The rearrangement joins TRBV10-3 to TRBJ2-3, with 10 bases that match TRBD1. Trimming took 5 bases from V and 3 from J; bases not matched to a gene: 5. The germline CDR1 and CDR2 sequences are ENHRY and SYGVKD. This CDR3 has 15 amino acids.

V gene TRBV6-2 or TRBV6-3 combines with J gene TRBJ2-7; 7 bases agree with TRBD1. The CDR3 loop spans 13 amino acids. V trimming: 6 bases; J trimming: 6 bases; junction bases outside the gene matches: 8. CDR1 is MNHEY, CDR2 SVGEGT, per germline. The DNA for the CDR3 is TGTGCCAGCAGCATCGACAGGGATGGCGAGCAGTACTTC. Encoded protein: CASSIDRDGEQYF.

The genes are TRBV4-3 and TRBJ1-2; 12 nucleotides match TRBD1. The germline V gene encodes CDR1 LGHNA and CDR2 YSLEER. The CDR3 runs 15 residues. J lost 7 bases, V lost 2 bases, and 5 bases had no gene match. The CDR3 coding sequence is TGCGCCAGCAGCCAATCCGGGACAGGGGGCTTTGGCTACACCTTC. Its translation is CASSQSGTGGFGYTF.

J is TRBJ2-7 and V is TRBV4-3, with 11 bases matching TRBD2. The CDR3 extends over 16 amino acids. Germline lookup yields CDR1 LGHNA and CDR2 YSLEER. Trimming cost V 1 base and J 2 bases; bases outside gene matches: 4. For the CDR3, the DNA is TGCGCCAGCAGCCAAGTGTTAGCGGGAGGGCCCTACGAGCAGTACTTC. Translating it yields CASSQVLAGGPYEQYF.